This T cell receptor beta chain was recovered during a study of early T cells in non-severe SARS-CoV-2 infection. Trimming took 4 bases from V and 3 from J; bases not matched to a gene: 5. CDR1 is MGHRA and CDR2 is YSYEKL in the germline V gene. The CDR3 has 15 residues. Separate cDNA molecules each had unique molecular identifiers attached to them. Via MiXCR, TCRdb re-called the 5' RACE reads, giving one row per CDR3 protein. The data contain around 83,000 distinct CDR3 sequences, 8.5% to 12% of them seen just once; the ten biggest clones take up approximately 8%. Study-wide results and caveats: Private and CD4 specificities were missed by VDJdb matching, which favored anti-spike CD8 responses.

This clonotype was found many times. The target antigen is unknown. This receptor was obtained from an adult who was a healthcare worker with PCR-confirmed SARS-CoV-2 infection or an uninfected control (not recorded which). The material was whole blood, obtained at baseline. V usage is TRBV4-1 and J usage is TRBJ2-1; 8 bases align to TRBD2. For the CDR3, the DNA is TGCGCCAGCAGCCCCAGCGGGAGCATCTACAATGAGCAGTTCTTC. Its translation is CASSPSGSIYNEQFF.